This T cell receptor beta chain is drawn from a study of blood T cell repertoires in COVID-19. The CDR3 is 14 amino acids. Germline V CDR1 and CDR2: SGHNT, YYREEE (reference sequence). Trimming removed 4 bases from V and 6 bases from J; junction bases left unmatched: 6. In this sample, this clone turned up a few times. Produced via immunoSEQ multiplex PCR; TCRdb's table is partial and in-frame only. Of about 190,000 clones listed, around 85% are singletons. Sequencing used PBMCs or T cells enriched from blood (not recorded which). The chain has TRBV5-4 and TRBJ1-2, with 10 bases identical to TRBD1. This receptor was taken from a woman aged 25 to 39 who had recovered from COVID-19. CDR3 DNA: TGTGCCAGCAGCATCGACAGGGGGCTAAATGGCTACACCTTC. This encodes CASSIDRGLNGYTF.